This T cell receptor beta chain appears in the sequencing data of a study of monozygotic twins with cystic fibrosis. Method: immunoSEQ multiplex PCR; TCRdb's copy keeps in-frame clones and lacks some. The sample contains under 25,000 clones, about 97% of which appear only once. The TCR sequence derives from a woman younger than 45 with cystic fibrosis. Sequencing input: blood.

As DNA, the CDR3 is TGTGCCAGCGGCCCCACAGATACGCAGTATTTT. This encodes CASGPTDTQYF. This chain uses TRBV6-6 with TRBJ2-3; D is undetermined. Trimming took off 8 bases at V and 2 bases at J, with 5 bases between the two ends. The length of the CDR3 is 11 residues. Germline values: CDR1 MNHNY, CDR2 SVGAGI (reference sequence).